This record covers a single T cell receptor beta chain. Its antigen is currently not known. No qualities accompany the bases; no much larger clone lies one base away. This sample is part of a study of metastatic and nonmetastatic thyroid tumors (TCRdb year 2020). Regarding the research as a whole: For patients with malignant and with benign thyroid disease, the researchers compared repertoires between peripheral blood samples and tumor or nodule tissue samples. What the authors observed across the whole study: TCR beta diversity was reported as significantly higher in malignant tumors than in benign nodules, in both blood and tumor samples.

Library construction relied on PCR. Sequencing was performed on an Illumina HiSeq 4000. High-throughput sequencing was used to profile the CDR3 region of the TCR beta-chain in every patient. In the authors' own workflow: CDR3 differences across clinicopathological groups were used to build a classifier for discriminating distant-metastatic papillary thyroid cancer patients. The Shannon index was used to measure repertoire diversity, and the Morisita-Horn index was used to measure how similar tumor and blood repertoires were. The raw public reads went through TCRdb reprocessing: fastp at Q25, MiXCR clone calling, in-frame beta chains kept. These V and J calls derive from TCRdb rather than the authors' analysis. The sample contains under 95,000 clones, 8% to 9.5% of them found a single time. The ten largest clones represent roughly 9% of the sample. Before undergoing thyroid surgery, none of the patients had been given any kind of treatment. Using T-cell receptor beta sequencing, the researchers looked back retrospectively at clinical samples from patients, gathered between about 2011 and 2018.

Per the germline V gene, MDHEN is the CDR1 and SYDVKM is the CDR2. Here V drops 7 bases and J drops 4 bases, and the junction holds 9 bases not matched to any gene. The CDR3 has 14 amino acids, counting the end cysteine and phenylalanine. The entry retains the CDR3 DNA only, 42 bases that are in frame from base 1. This chain is built from TRBV28 and TRBJ1-1; TRBD1 agrees with 7 junctional bases. The sample was blood. The TCR was taken from a female donor with papillary thyroid cancer or a benign thyroid nodule (not recorded which). Some clones in this sample may be carry-over from other donors' samples. Here the CDR3 is given as CASTTPGGFTEAFF. The DNA sequence is TGTGCCAGCACGACACCAGGGGGATTCACTGAAGCTTTCTTT.